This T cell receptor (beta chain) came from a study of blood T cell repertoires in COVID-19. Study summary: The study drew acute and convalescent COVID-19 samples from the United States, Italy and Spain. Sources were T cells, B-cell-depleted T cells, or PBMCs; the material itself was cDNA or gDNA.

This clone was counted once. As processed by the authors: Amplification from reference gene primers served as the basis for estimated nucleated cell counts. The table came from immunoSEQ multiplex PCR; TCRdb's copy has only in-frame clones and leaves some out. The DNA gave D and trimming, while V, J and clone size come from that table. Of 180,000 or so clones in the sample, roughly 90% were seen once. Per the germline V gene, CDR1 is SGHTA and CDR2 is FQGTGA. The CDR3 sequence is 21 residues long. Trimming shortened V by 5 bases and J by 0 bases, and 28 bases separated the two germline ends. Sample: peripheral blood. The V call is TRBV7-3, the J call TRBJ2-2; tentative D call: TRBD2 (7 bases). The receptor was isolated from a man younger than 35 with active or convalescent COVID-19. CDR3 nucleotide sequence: TGTGCCAGCAGCCCGGGCCCGGGGGCCAGCGTGCTAGCGGCGAACACCGGGGAGCTGTTTTTT. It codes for CASSPGPGASVLAANTGELFF.